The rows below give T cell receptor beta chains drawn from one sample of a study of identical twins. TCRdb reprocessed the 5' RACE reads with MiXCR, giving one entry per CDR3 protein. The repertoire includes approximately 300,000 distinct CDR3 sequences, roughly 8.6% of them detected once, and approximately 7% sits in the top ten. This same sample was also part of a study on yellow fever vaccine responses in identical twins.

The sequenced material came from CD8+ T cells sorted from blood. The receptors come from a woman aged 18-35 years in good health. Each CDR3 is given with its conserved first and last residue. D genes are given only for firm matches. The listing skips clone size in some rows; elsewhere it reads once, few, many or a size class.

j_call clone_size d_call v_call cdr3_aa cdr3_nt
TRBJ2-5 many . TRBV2 CASLVVEETQYF TGTGCCAGTCTAGTGGTGGAGGAGACCCAGTACTTC
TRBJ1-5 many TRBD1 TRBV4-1 CASSQVVTGLRQPQHF TGCGCCAGCAGCCAAGTGGTGACAGGGTTGCGACAGCCCCAGCATTTT
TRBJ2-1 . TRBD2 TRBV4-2 CASSPQREGRGEQFF TGTGCCAGCAGCCCACAGCGGGAGGGCCGCGGCGAGCAGTTCTTC
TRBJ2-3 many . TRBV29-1 CSVDGLRGTDTQYF TGCAGCGTTGATGGTTTGCGGGGCACAGATACGCAGTATTTT
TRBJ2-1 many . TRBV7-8 CASSPEQFF TGTGCCAGCAGCCCCGAGCAGTTCTTC
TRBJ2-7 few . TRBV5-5 CASSFGFLDIYEQYF TGTGCCAGCAGCTTCGGTTTCTTAGACATCTACGAGCAGTACTTC
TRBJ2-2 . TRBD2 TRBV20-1 CSARPLSGSDTGELFF TGCAGTGCTAGACCCCTTAGCGGGAGCGACACCGGGGAGCTGTTTTTT
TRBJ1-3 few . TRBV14 CASSQAGSGNTIYF TGTGCCAGCAGCCAAGCGGGCTCTGGAAACACCATATATTTT
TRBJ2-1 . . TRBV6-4 CASSDDPRFNNEQFF TGTGCCAGCAGTGACGACCCGCGATTTAACAATGAGCAGTTCTTC
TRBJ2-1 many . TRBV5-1 CASSPREHYNEQFF TGCGCCAGCAGCCCGAGGGAGCACTACAATGAGCAGTTCTTC
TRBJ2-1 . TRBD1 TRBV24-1 CATSPTGFEESYEQFF TGTGCCACCAGCCCGACAGGGTTTGAGGAATCTTATGAGCAGTTCTTC
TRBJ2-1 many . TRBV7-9 CASSSMTGHVQQFF TGTGCCAGCAGCTCCATGACAGGTCATGTTCAGCAGTTCTTC
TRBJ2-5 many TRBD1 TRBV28 CASSSNRGEGETQYF TGTGCCAGCAGCAGTAACAGGGGCGAAGGAGAGACCCAGTACTTC
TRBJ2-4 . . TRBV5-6 CASSLSGENIQYF TGTGCCAGCAGCTTGTCGGGGGAGAACATTCAGTACTTC
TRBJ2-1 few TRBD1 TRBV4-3 CASSQQTGYWEQFF TGCGCCAGCAGCCAACAGACAGGGTATTGGGAGCAGTTCTTC
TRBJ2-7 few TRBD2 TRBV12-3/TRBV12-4 CASSPAGGASEQYF TGTGCCAGCAGCCCCGCGGGGGGCGCGTCCGAGCAGTACTTC
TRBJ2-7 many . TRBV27 CASSSLPLGYEQYF TGTGCCAGCAGTTCCCTCCCCCTCGGCTACGAGCAGTACTTC
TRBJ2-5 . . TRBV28 CASSLSLRAAAQETQYF TGTGCCAGTTCCCTATCGCTCAGGGCCGCAGCTCAAGAGACCCAGTACTTC
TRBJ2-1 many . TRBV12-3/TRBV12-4 CASTRGYNEQFF TGTGCCAGCACCAGGGGCTACAATGAGCAGTTCTTC
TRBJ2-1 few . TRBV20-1 CSAKDLRDSYNEQFF TGCAGTGCTAAGGACTTGCGGGACTCCTACAATGAGCAGTTCTTC
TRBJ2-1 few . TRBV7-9 CASSYRQSPYQDNEQFF TGTGCCAGCAGCTACCGACAGTCCCCATATCAGGACAATGAGCAGTTCTTC
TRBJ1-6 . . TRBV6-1 CASSLTDGNSPLHF TGTGCCAGCAGTCTGACGGACGGCAATTCACCCCTCCACTTT